This TCR beta chain is drawn from a study of blood T cells in healthy people across ages. In the study overall: About one barcoded TCR beta cDNA was captured per two T cells.

This clonotype was observed a few times. The target antigen is unknown. A sample-barcoded 5' primer and a J-beta primer mix were used in a second PCR of about 6 to 12 cycles. Every single cDNA molecule received a tag from a template-switch adaptor with 12 random nucleotides. A single record per CDR3 protein comes from TCRdb applying MiXCR to the 5' RACE reads. Of nearly 800,000 distinct CDR3 sequences in the sample, around 50% were seen once. Study observations and caveats: Older age went with lower TCR beta diversity per million T cells, in a roughly linear way.

Germline CDR1 and CDR2: SEHNR and FQNEAQ (reference sequence). The trim removed 4 bases at V and 5 bases at J, leaving 6 bases unmatched. This CDR3 contains 14 residues. The source material was blood. This receptor was obtained from a man between 40 and 49 years old in good health. The chain couples TRBV7-9 to TRBJ1-2; 8 nucleotides line up with TRBD1. The CDR3 coding sequence is TGTGCCAGCAGCTCCGGGACAGGCGAATATGGCTACACCTTC. Translation gives CASSSGTGEYGYTF.